This TCR beta chain was sequenced in a study of beta chain features in type 1 diabetes. The wider study: Examination covered over 85,000,000 sorted cells spanning all samples.

Study-level points and caveats: Cells that show high TCR expression could be over-represented by cDNA sequencing. Among patients with Type 1 diabetes, TCRB CDR3s were moderately but significantly shorter in every one of the four CD4+ subsets.

This clone was seen a handful of times. The target antigen is unknown. Investigators reverse transcribed all isolated RNA, so they sequenced expressed TCRB transcripts. Naive, central memory and regulatory T cell samples yielded about 3.57 million reads on average. Profiling relied on immunoSEQ multiplex PCR, and the TCRdb table lists in-frame clones only, not all of them. The sample includes around 150,000 clones, 63% seen only once; the top ten take about 0.091%. The germline V gene has CDR1 SGHRS and CDR2 YFSETQ. Trimming left V 5 bases short and J 7 bases short, with 19 bases between. This CDR3 has 14 amino acids.

The clonotype originates from a young man with type 1 diabetes. The rearrangement uses TRBV5-1 and TRBJ2-7; D remains unclear. The sample comprised naive CD4+ T cells from blood. CDR3 residues: CASSLPGLIQEQYF. The DNA of the CDR3 is TGCGCCAGCAGTCTCCCGGGCCTCATCCAAGAGCAGTACTTC.